Listed here are 23 T cell receptor beta chains from one sample, sequenced in a study of glioma-infiltrating T cells after dendritic cell vaccination. Clones were sequenced by immunoSEQ multiplex PCR, and TCRdb holds only the in-frame ones, with some missing. Here the sample spans some 70,000 clones, around 81% being singletons. The sequencing used blood, collected before dendritic cell vaccination. All receptors come from a human donor with glioblastoma.

The chain joins TRBV30 to TRBJ1-2; 8 nucleotides agree with TRBD1. Germline V gene data show CDR1 as GTSNPN and CDR2 as SVGIG (reference sequence). The CDR3 loop spans 14 amino acids. V lost 5 bases and J lost 4; bases outside the gene matches: 9. The CDR3 loop reads CAWGPGGTVYGYTF. CDR3 nucleotides: TGTGCCTGGGGCCCAGGGGGCACAGTCTATGGCTACACCTTC.

The rearrangement joins TRBV9 to TRBJ2-7; no reliable D call. The V gene's germline CDR1 is SGDLS and CDR2 YYNGEE. This CDR3 has 15 amino acids. The germline V and J ends were trimmed by 0 bases and 1 base, with 11 bases remaining between them. The CDR3 nucleotides are TGTGCCAGCAGCGTAGCTCCAACGGTGTCCTACGAGCAGTACTTC. This gives the protein CASSVAPTVSYEQYF.

V usage is TRBV19 and J usage is TRBJ1-5; 7 positions agree with TRBD1. This CDR3 spans 16 amino acids. V shed 5 bases and J 4 bases; nucleotides not matched to a gene: 11. Germline-derived CDR1 and CDR2 are LNHDA and SQIVND (reference sequence). CDR3 bases: TGTGCCAGTAGTCCGCACAGGGGTGGGGGGAATCAGCCCCAGCATTTT. This translates into CASSPHRGGGNQPQHF.

The V and J genes are TRBV5-1 and TRBJ2-7, with 9 bases identical to TRBD2. The CDR3 runs 14 residues. Germline CDR1 is SGHRS and CDR2 is YFSETQ. The V and J ends lost 1 base and 9 bases, in that order; junction bases with no gene match: 8. CDR3 residues: CASSLNAGGPVQYF. CDR3 nucleotide sequence: TGCGCCAGCAGCTTGAACGCGGGGGGGCCGGTGCAGTACTTC.

The V call is TRBV7-9, the J call TRBJ2-7, with TRBD1 identical over 7 bases. V lost 5 bases, J lost 5 bases, and 9 bases stayed unmatched. The germline V gene encodes CDR1 SEHNR and CDR2 FQNEAQ (reference sequence). The CDR3 runs 14 residues. For the CDR3, the DNA is TGTGCCAGCAGCGCCCGACAGGGTTACGACGAGCAGTACTTC. Translating gives CASSARQGYDEQYF.

This sequence joins TRBV18 and TRBJ2-7, with 9 bases aligning to TRBD1. This CDR3 has 16 residues. Trimming cost V 6 bases and J 0 bases; bases outside gene matches: 9. Looked up from germline, CDR1 is KGHSH and CDR2 is LQKENI. In nucleotides, the CDR3 is TGTGCCAGCTCCCACCCCGGACAGGGGACCTCCTACGAGCAGTACTTC. Translated, it gives CASSHPGQGTSYEQYF.

The chain combines TRBV11-1 with TRBJ2-3; 11 bases line up with TRBD2. CDR1 SGHAT and CDR2 FQDESV come from the germline V gene (reference sequence). The V gene end was trimmed by 3 bases and the J gene end by 1 base; junction bases not matched to a gene: 3. This CDR3 comprises 16 residues. This CDR3 reads CASSFLTSGGTDTQYF. The CDR3 DNA sequence: TGTGCCAGCAGCTTTCTGACTAGCGGGGGCACAGATACGCAGTATTTT.

The chain links TRBV15 to TRBJ2-7, with TRBD2 identical over 10 bases. The CDR3 totals 15 residues. Germline-derived CDR1 and CDR2 are LNHNV and YYDKDF (reference sequence). J lost 7 bases, V lost 1 base, and 7 bases had no gene match. This CDR3 reads CATSRVLAGDGEQYF. The DNA of the CDR3 is TGTGCCACCAGCAGAGTGCTAGCGGGGGATGGAGAGCAGTACTTC.

This clone was seen many times. The chain carries TRBV4-3 and TRBJ2-3, with 16 bases matching TRBD2. J lost 1 base, V lost 4 bases, and 2 bases had no gene match. CDR1 is LGHNA, CDR2 YSLEER, per germline. The length of the CDR3 is 17 residues. The CDR3 sequence: CASSLGTSGGGTDTQYF. The DNA for the CDR3 is TGCGCCAGCAGCCTCGGGACTAGCGGGGGGGGCACAGATACGCAGTATTTT.

This clone was counted ten times or more. Other DNA sequences in the same sample also yield this CDR3. The CDR3 here is CASSLGGQGISGNTIYF. The CDR3 DNA sequence: TGTGCCAGCAGCTTAGGGGGACAGGGTATCTCTGGAAACACCATATATTTT. J is TRBJ1-3 and V is TRBV7-2; 9 bases are shared with TRBD1. Germline V gene data show CDR1 as SGHTA and CDR2 as FQGNSA. The CDR3 consists of 17 residues. The J segment lost 0 bases and the V segment lost 1 base, leaving 4 bases of the junction unmatched.

The rearrangement uses TRBV5-1 and TRBJ2-5; 9 bases align to TRBD2. With 0 bases clipped from V and 1 base from J, the junction kept 7 bases outside the gene matches. There are 17 residues in the CDR3. Germline CDR1 and CDR2: SGHRS and YFSETQ. CDR3 amino acids: CASSLGLADRGQETQYF. CDR3 coding DNA: TGCGCCAGCAGCTTGGGACTAGCGGACCGGGGCCAAGAGACCCAGTACTTC.

V gene TRBV29-1 combines with J gene TRBJ2-1, with 7 bases fitting TRBD2. V was pared by 7 bases and J by 7 bases, with 7 bases of the junction left unmatched. The CDR3 contains 12 residues. Germline CDR1 reads SQVTM; CDR2 reads ANQGSEA. In DNA form, the CDR3 reads TGCAGCGGGGAGCGGGGAGGGAATGAGCAGTTCTTC. Translating it yields CSGERGGNEQFF.

The CDR3 loop is CASSFTVAAGEQYF. The CDR3 DNA follows: TGTGCCAGCAGCTTCACGGTGGCGGCGGGCGAGCAGTACTTC. This rearrangement joins TRBV7-9 to TRBJ2-7, with a tentative D call TRBD2 (5 bases). V lost 3 bases, J lost 6 bases, and 15 bases lay in between. Germline V gene lookup returns CDR1 SEHNR and CDR2 FQNEAQ (reference sequence). The CDR3 spans 14 residues.

To note about this clone: The sample holds other DNA sequences that translate to the same CDR3. CDR3: CASSLDESNSPLHF. Written as DNA, the CDR3 is TGCGCCAGCAGCCTGGACGAGAGTAATTCACCCCTCCACTTT. V usage is TRBV5-1 and J usage is TRBJ1-6; D is ambiguous. CDR3 size: 14 residues. Trimming took off 4 bases at V and 6 bases at J, with 11 bases between the two ends. The germline V gene encodes CDR1 SGHRS and CDR2 YFSETQ. Looking up the rest from reference TRBV5-1 and TRBJ1-6 gives the full variable domain: KAGVTQTPRYLIKTRGQQVTLSCSPISGHRSVSWYQQTPGQGLQFLFEYFSETQRNKGNFPGRFSGRQFSNSRSEMNVSTLELGDSALYLCASSLDESNSPLHFGNGTRLTVT.

Details on this clone: This sample includes further DNA sequences coding for the same CDR3. The chain links TRBV7-6 to TRBJ2-7; TRBD1 agrees at 9 bases. V lost 1 base, J lost 7 bases, and 5 bases stayed unmatched. Germline CDR1 and CDR2: SGHVS and FNYEAQ. The length of the CDR3 is 14 residues. The CDR3, as DNA: TGTGCCAGCAGCTTAGAGGACAGGGGTCGGGAGCAGTACTTC. It yields the protein CASSLEDRGREQYF.

This rearrangement joins TRBV11-3 to TRBJ2-5; 7 nucleotides align to TRBD1. The end of the DNA fits TRBJ2-7 better, so the J call may be wrong. CDR3 size: 13 residues. In germline, CDR1 is SGHNT, CDR2 YENEEA. As DNA, the CDR3 is TGTGCCAGCAGCCAGGGGGTCTCCTACGAGCAGTACTTC. Its protein is CASSQGVSYEQYF.

The rearrangement uses TRBV25-1 and TRBJ2-1; TRBD2 is a possible D gene (6 bases). CDR1 and CDR2 (germline): MGHDK, SYGVNS. The ends were cut back, 6 bases at V and 9 bases at J, with 12 bases in the middle. CDR3 length: 12 residues. The DNA of the CDR3 is TGTGCCAGCAGCCCGGGGAGGAGTGAGCAGTTCTTC. Protein: CASSPGRSEQFF.

V and J are TRBV7-3 and TRBJ2-6, with 8 nucleotides matching TRBD1. The CDR3 contains 15 residues. J was trimmed by 2 bases and V by 5 bases; bases with no gene match: 2. Germline CDR1 SGHTA, CDR2 FQGTGA. The CDR3: CASSQDRAGANVLTF. DNA of the CDR3: TGTGCCAGCAGCCAGGACAGGGCTGGGGCCAACGTCCTGACTTTC.

The chain carries TRBV2 and TRBJ1-4, with TRBD1 identical over 7 bases. V lost 5 bases, J lost 7 bases, and 7 bases stayed unmatched. The length of the CDR3 is 14 residues. The germline gives CDR1 SNHLY, CDR2 FYNNEI. The DNA of the CDR3 is TGTGCCAGCAGTCCGACAGGGATCGGTGAAAAACTGTTTTTT. Encoded protein: CASSPTGIGEKLFF.

The chain uses TRBV7-2 and TRBJ1-2; 9 positions agree with TRBD1. CDR3 length: 14 residues. J lost 8 bases, V lost 5 bases, and 9 bases had no gene match. Germline CDR1 and CDR2: SGHTA and FQGNSA. CDR3 DNA sequence: TGTGCCAGCAGCCAAAGCCGGGACAGGGACGGCTACACCTTC. Its protein is CASSQSRDRDGYTF.

The genes are TRBV18 and TRBJ2-5, with TRBD1 matching 9 bases. Losses at the gene ends were 5 bases for V and 5 bases for J; bases not matched to a gene: 6. The CDR3 loop spans 14 amino acids. Germline V gene data show CDR1 as KGHSH and CDR2 as LQKENI. In DNA form, the CDR3 reads TGTGCCAGCTCATCGGGACAGGGCGACGAGACCCAGTACTTC. As protein: CASSSGQGDETQYF. The whole variable domain, filled in from reference TRBV18 and TRBJ2-5, reads NAGVMQNPRHLVRRRGQEARLRCSPMKGHSHVYWYRQLPEEGLKFMVYLQKENIIDESGMPKERFSAEFPKEGPSILRIQQVVRGDSAAYFCASSSGQGDETQYFGPGTRLLVL.

This chain uses TRBV11-2 with TRBJ1-2, with D possibly being TRBD1 (6 bases). Germline V gene sequence: CDR1 SGHAT, CDR2 FQNNGV. This CDR3 is built from 13 residues. Trimming stripped 2 bases from V and 6 bases from J, with 10 bases between. CDR3 in DNA: TGTGCCAGCAGCTTAAACGCAGGGGATGGCTACACCTTC. Translated: CASSLNAGDGYTF.

This sequence joins TRBV6-5 and TRBJ1-2, with D perhaps matching TRBD1 (5 bases). This CDR3 spans 13 amino acids. Germline V gene lookup returns CDR1 MNHEY and CDR2 SVGAGI. V lost 1 base and J 8 bases, leaving 11 bases between the germline ends. DNA for the CDR3: TGTGCCAGCAGTTACTTGCAGGGAGGGGGCTACACCTTC. It translates to CASSYLQGGGYTF.